Listed below are T cell receptor beta chains from one sample, sequenced in a study of beta chain features in type 1 diabetes. Method: immunoSEQ multiplex PCR; TCRdb's copy keeps in-frame clones and lacks some. Of 150,000 or so clones in the sample, roughly 60% were seen once. Sequenced material: naive CD4+ T cells from blood. The receptors here all came from a man younger than 40 with type 1 diabetes. CDR3s include the opening cysteine and the closing phenylalanine or tryptophan. Each record gives: D gene, J gene, clone size, V gene, CDR3 protein, CDR3 DNA. D genes are given only for firm matches. The size entry is marked missing in some rows and otherwise reads once, few, many or a size class.

D gene: NA
J gene: TRBJ1-2
clone size: NA
V gene: TRBV29-1
CDR3 protein: CSVGGFAEVTGGYTF
CDR3 DNA: TGCAGCGTTGGTGGATTTGCAGAGGTAACAGGTGGCTACACCTTC

D gene: NA
J gene: TRBJ1-1
clone size: few
V gene: TRBV7-2
CDR3 protein: CASSLARLEAFF
CDR3 DNA: TGTGCCAGCAGCTTAGCGAGGCTTGAAGCTTTCTTT

D gene: NA
J gene: TRBJ2-1
clone size: few
V gene: TRBV7-2
CDR3 protein: CASSILGNEQFF
CDR3 DNA: TGTGCCAGCAGCATCCTTGGGAATGAGCAGTTCTTC

D gene: NA
J gene: TRBJ2-1
clone size: NA
V gene: TRBV7-2
CDR3 protein: CASSLLGTNEQFF
CDR3 DNA: TGTGCCAGCAGCTTACTGGGGACCAATGAGCAGTTCTTC

D gene: TRBD1
J gene: TRBJ2-1
clone size: once
V gene: TRBV7-8
CDR3 protein: CASSLVTGVNEQFF
CDR3 DNA: TGTGCCAGCAGCTTAGTCACAGGGGTAAATGAGCAGTTCTTC

D gene: NA
J gene: TRBJ1-1
clone size: NA
V gene: TRBV14
CDR3 protein: CASSQYRQNTEAFF
CDR3 DNA: TGTGCCAGCAGCCAATACAGACAGAACACTGAAGCTTTCTTT

D gene: NA
J gene: TRBJ2-3
clone size: NA
V gene: TRBV7-2
CDR3 protein: CASSLAQDTDTQYF
CDR3 DNA: TGTGCCAGCAGCCTGGCACAAGACACAGATACGCAGTATTTT

D gene: NA
J gene: TRBJ2-3
clone size: NA
V gene: TRBV4-3
CDR3 protein: CASSQDLGPLVDTQYF
CDR3 DNA: TGCGCCAGCAGCCAAGATCTGGGACCCCTCGTAGATACGCAGTATTTT

D gene: NA
J gene: TRBJ1-4
clone size: NA
V gene: TRBV6-5
CDR3 protein: CASSSTPRGTNEKLFF
CDR3 DNA: TGTGCCAGCAGTTCTACACCCAGAGGAACTAATGAAAAACTGTTTTTT

D gene: TRBD1
J gene: TRBJ2-5
clone size: NA
V gene: TRBV7-2
CDR3 protein: CASSPGQGETQYF
CDR3 DNA: TGTGCCAGCAGCCCGGGACAGGGGGAGACCCAGTACTTC

D gene: NA
J gene: TRBJ2-7
clone size: NA
V gene: TRBV20-1
CDR3 protein: CSASPRVEQYF
CDR3 DNA: TGCAGTGCTAGTCCTAGGGTCGAGCAGTACTTC

D gene: NA
J gene: TRBJ1-2
clone size: NA
V gene: TRBV29-1
CDR3 protein: CSVRDGSPGGYTF
CDR3 DNA: TGCAGCGTTAGGGACGGGAGCCCTGGGGGCTACACCTTC

D gene: NA
J gene: TRBJ1-1
clone size: NA
V gene: TRBV4-3
CDR3 protein: CASSQGAGASEAFF
CDR3 DNA: TGCGCCAGCAGCCAAGGGGCGGGGGCATCTGAAGCTTTCTTT

D gene: NA
J gene: TRBJ2-5
clone size: NA
V gene: TRBV14
CDR3 protein: CASSDSRAWSGTQYF
CDR3 DNA: TGTGCCAGCAGCGATTCTCGGGCCTGGTCGGGGACCCAGTACTTC

D gene: TRBD1
J gene: TRBJ2-5
clone size: NA
V gene: TRBV7-8
CDR3 protein: CASSLGTGQPGETQYF
CDR3 DNA: TGTGCCAGCAGTCTAGGGACAGGCCAGCCGGGGGAGACCCAGTACTTC

D gene: NA
J gene: TRBJ2-4
clone size: few
V gene: TRBV29-1
CDR3 protein: CSVAPQGAKNIQYF
CDR3 DNA: TGCAGCGTTGCCCCGCAGGGAGCCAAAAACATTCAGTACTTC